The 12 T cell receptor beta chains below all came from one sample that was sequenced in a study of T-cell memory formation after mild COVID-19. Using its own MiXCR run on the 5' RACE reads, TCRdb lists one record per CDR3 protein. The data show 100,000 to 150,000 distinct CDR3 sequences, about 6.5% seen once. The sample was PBMCs or a T cell subset sorted from them (not recorded which). The receptors stem from an adult woman who had mild COVID-19 (a few samples of this study predate the infection). Cell type and time point are not known.

This clonotype was counted ten times or more. The chain has TRBV10-3 and TRBJ2-7; the D is unclear. The CDR3 is 11 residues long. Germline V gene lookup returns CDR1 ENHRY and CDR2 SYGVKD. V shed 4 bases and J shed 3 bases, with 4 bases lying between them. The chain's CDR3 is CAISGGYEQYF. The DNA for the CDR3 is TGTGCCATCAGTGGGGGCTACGAGCAGTACTTC.

This rearrangement joins TRBV6-2 or TRBV6-3 to TRBJ2-7; D not certain. Looked up from germline, CDR1 is MNHEY and CDR2 is SVGEGT. This CDR3 contains 11 residues. The CDR3 region is CQSSSSYEQYF. CDR3 coding DNA: TGTCAGAGTTCGAGCTCCTACGAGCAGTACTTC.

V is TRBV29-1 and J is TRBJ2-1; 11 bases match TRBD2. There are 14 residues in the CDR3. Germline CDR1 SQVTM, CDR2 ANQGSEA. V shed 7 bases, J shed 9 bases, and the junction held 11 bases outside the gene matches. The CDR3 region has the DNA TGCAGCGCAGCGACTAGCGGGACGGGGGGTGAGCAGTTCTTC. Residues: CSAATSGTGGEQFF.

This clonotype appeared many times. The rearrangement uses TRBV9 and TRBJ2-3, with 11 nucleotides matching TRBD2. Trimming at V came to 3 bases and at J to 2 bases, leaving 11 bases not matched to a gene. Looked up from germline, CDR1 is SGDLS and CDR2 is YYNGEE. The CDR3 consists of 18 residues. The CDR3 nucleotides read TGTGCCAGCAGCGCTCGACTTGGGACTAGCGGTCCCACAGATACGCAGTATTTT. It is translated as CASSARLGTSGPTDTQYF.

This clonotype was counted between two and nine times. The rearrangement links TRBV19 to TRBJ2-2; TRBD1 agrees at 9 bases. This CDR3 has 15 amino acids. The V gene end was trimmed by 9 bases and the J gene end by 1 base; junction bases not matched to a gene: 6. Germline V gene data show CDR1 as LNHDA and CDR2 as SQIVND (reference sequence). The CDR3 sequence: CASKPGQGNTGELFF. The CDR3 DNA sequence: TGTGCCAGCAAACCGGGACAGGGGAACACCGGGGAGCTGTTTTTT.

This clonotype was detected many times. V gene TRBV7-6 combines with J gene TRBJ2-1; possibly TRBD2 for D (5 bases). V gave up 1 base and J gave up 6 bases, with 16 bases separating them. CDR1 and CDR2 from the germline V gene are SGHVS and FNYEAQ. There are 16 residues in the CDR3. In DNA, the CDR3 is TGTGCCAGCAGCTTAGGGTCGGGGAGAAGGCGCAATGAGCAGTTCTTC. Its protein is CASSLGSGRRRNEQFF.

This clonotype appeared a few times. The chain recombines TRBV23-1 with TRBJ1-1; no reliable D call. TRBV23-1 is treated as an ORF (open reading frame) with a function not yet certain. V dropped 2 bases and J dropped 3 bases, with 13 bases sitting between them. CDR3 length: 15 amino acids. In DNA form, the CDR3 reads TGCGCCAGCAGTCAAGTCGTATACCTGGACACTGAAGCTTTCTTT. Its protein product is CASSQVVYLDTEAFF.

The chain links TRBV30 to TRBJ2-1; 8 nucleotides line up with TRBD2. Germline lookup yields CDR1 GTSNPN and CDR2 SVGIG (reference sequence). The V and J ends lost 8 bases and 4 bases, in that order; junction bases with no gene match: 10. The CDR3 spans 14 residues. Here the CDR3 DNA reads TGTGCCAGCTCGGGGGGGGCGGTGTACAATGAGCAGTTCTTC. Its translation is CASSGGAVYNEQFF.

This chain links TRBV7-9 with TRBJ2-1, with 9 positions matching TRBD1. V lost 5 bases and J lost 15; bases outside the gene matches: 8. The CDR3 is made up of 12 amino acids. Per the germline V gene, CDR1 is SEHNR and CDR2 is FQNEAQ (reference sequence). The CDR3 coding sequence is TGTGCCAGCAGCGAGGGACAGGGTTCGGTGTTCTTC. It yields the protein CASSEGQGSVFF.

In its sample, this clonotype was seen many times. The chain has TRBV4-2 and TRBJ2-7; 11 bases are a match to TRBD1. V trimming: 4 bases; J trimming: 3 bases; junction bases outside the gene matches: 2. Germline loops: CDR1 LGHNA, CDR2 YNFKEQ. CDR3 size: 14 residues. DNA for the CDR3: TGTGCCAGCAGCCCGGGACAGGGGGACTACGAGCAGTACTTC. Encoded protein: CASSPGQGDYEQYF.

V is TRBV4-1 and J is TRBJ2-5, with D tentatively TRBD1 or TRBD2 (5 bases each). V was shortened by 1 base and J by 1 base, with 13 bases between the two germline ends. Germline CDR1 MGHRA, CDR2 YSYEKL. The CDR3 has 16 amino acids. DNA of the CDR3: TGCGCCAGCAGCCAAGTGGGACGGCGGATCCAAGAGACCCAGTACTTC. This codes for CASSQVGRRIQETQYF.

This clonotype showed up many times. CDR3 sequence: CASSFRTPNYEQYF. The CDR3 DNA reads TGTGCCAGCAGCTTTCGAACCCCCAACTACGAGCAGTACTTC. This rearrangement joins TRBV5-5 to TRBJ2-7, with unresolved D. V lost 2 bases to trimming and J lost 3 bases, with 12 bases between them. Germline V gene sequence: CDR1 SGHKS, CDR2 YYEKEE (reference sequence). This CDR3 has 14 residues.